The rows below give T cell receptor beta chains drawn from one sample of a study of shared clonotypes between healthy human individuals. Produced via immunoSEQ multiplex PCR; TCRdb's table is partial and in-frame only. This sample has roughly 2,000,000 clones; around 93% occur once, and the top ten carry about 1.6%. The specimen sequenced was naive CD8+ T cells from PBMCs. All receptors derive from a man aged 18 to 29 in good health. Some clones in this sample may be carry-over from other donors' samples. Both conserved end residues are part of each CDR3. The D gene is left open where the match is weak. Part of the rows lack a size; the others show once, few, many or a class for expanded clones.

>TRBJ1-2|NA|NA|TRBV5-8
CASSLGGAPYGYTF
TGTGCCAGCAGCTTGGGCGGAGCGCCGTATGGCTACACCTTC
>TRBJ1-2|NA|NA|TRBV9
CASSVGKSYGYTF
TGTGCCAGCAGCGTAGGCAAGTCTTATGGCTACACCTTC
>TRBJ2-5|NA|TRBD2|TRBV2
CASSRAGVEETQYF
TGTGCCAGCAGCCGAGCGGGAGTGGAAGAGACCCAGTACTTC
>TRBJ1-1|NA|TRBD1|TRBV5-6
CASSEGQGGTEAFF
TGTGCCAGCAGCGAAGGACAGGGGGGCACTGAAGCTTTCTTT
>TRBJ2-7|once|TRBD2|TRBV28
CASSFSGSIYEQYF
TGTGCCAGCAGTTTTAGCGGGAGTATCTACGAGCAGTACTTC
>TRBJ2-7|few|NA|TRBV27
CASSVGGGYEQYF
TGTGCCAGCTCTGTTGGAGGGGGCTACGAGCAGTACTTC
>TRBJ2-1|NA|NA|TRBV27
CASSLTGSYNEQFF
TGTGCCAGCAGTTTGACAGGCTCCTACAATGAGCAGTTCTTC
>TRBJ2-7|NA|NA|TRBV7-9
CASGNYEQYF
TGTGCCAGCGGCAACTACGAGCAGTACTTC
>TRBJ2-1|NA|NA|TRBV11-2
CASSLEPEQFF
TGTGCCAGCAGCTTAGAACCGGAGCAGTTCTTC
>TRBJ2-1|NA|TRBD2|TRBV14
CASSQGWGLAVPEQFF
TGTGCCAGCAGCCAAGGTTGGGGACTAGCAGTGCCTGAGCAGTTCTTC
>TRBJ1-1|NA|TRBD1|TRBV25-1
CASIATGGYPEAFF
TGTGCCAGCATAGCGACAGGGGGCTATCCTGAAGCTTTCTTT
>TRBJ2-2|NA|TRBD1|TRBV29-1
CSASGGTNTGELFF
TGCAGCGCCTCAGGGGGAACTAACACCGGGGAGCTGTTTTTT
>TRBJ1-1|once|NA|TRBV9
CASSPLNEAFF
TGTGCCAGCAGCCCCCTAAATGAAGCTTTCTTT
>TRBJ2-5|NA|TRBD2|TRBV4-1
CASSQDQGLAGGPYQETQYF
TGCGCCAGCAGCCAGGACCAAGGACTAGCGGGAGGACCTTACCAAGAGACCCAGTACTTC
>TRBJ2-1|NA|NA|TRBV7-2
CATSVWLGGSYNEQFF
TGTGCCACATCCGTATGGTTGGGGGGCAGCTACAATGAGCAGTTCTTC
>TRBJ2-7|NA|TRBD2|TRBV30
CAWDLGLAKNF
TGTGCCTGGGATCTGGGACTAGCGAAGAACTTC
>TRBJ1-1|NA|TRBD1|TRBV9
CASSVATGGKEGEAFF
TGTGCCAGCAGCGTAGCCACAGGGGGCAAAGAAGGTGAAGCTTTCTTT
>TRBJ1-5|NA|TRBD1|TRBV7-8
CASSEPDSGTGNQPQHF
TGTGCCAGCAGCGAGCCAGATTCCGGGACAGGCAATCAGCCCCAGCATTTT
>TRBJ2-7|NA|TRBD1|TRBV27
CASSPIGQGNFYEQYF
TGTGCCAGCAGTCCTATTGGACAGGGAAATTTTTACGAGCAGTACTTC
>TRBJ2-1|NA|NA|TRBV18
CASSLGAVNEQFF
TGTGCCAGCTCACTCGGGGCCGTCAATGAGCAGTTCTTC
>TRBJ2-7|NA|NA|TRBV28
CASSTGRLDLLRSYEQYF
TGTGCCAGCAGCACAGGGAGACTAGATCTCCTCAGGTCCTACGAGCAGTACTTC
>TRBJ2-5|NA|TRBD2|TRBV28
CASSPGGRTTLQETQYF
TGTGCCAGCAGTCCGGGCGGGAGGACTACCCTCCAAGAGACCCAGTACTTC
>TRBJ2-2|few|TRBD1|TRBV15
CATSREPSQGAWETGELFF
TGTGCCACCAGCAGAGAGCCATCCCAGGGGGCATGGGAGACCGGGGAGCTGTTTTTT
>TRBJ2-7|NA|TRBD2|TRBV7-9
CASSYGTSGHEQYF
TGTGCCAGCAGCTACGGGACTAGCGGGCACGAGCAGTACTTC
>TRBJ2-7|NA|NA|TRBV7-9
CASSSSRGRDEQYF
TGTGCCAGCAGCTCCTCGCGGGGTCGGGACGAGCAGTACTTC
>TRBJ2-7|NA|NA|TRBV7-2
CASSPSQGLIYEQYF
TGTGCCAGCAGCCCGTCCCAGGGACTTATCTACGAGCAGTACTTC
>TRBJ2-1|NA|TRBD2|TRBV9
CASSATSGRIGTYNEQFF
TGTGCCAGCAGCGCGACTAGCGGGAGGATTGGGACCTACAATGAGCAGTTCTTC
>TRBJ1-1|NA|NA|TRBV28
CASTTSDLETNTEAFF
TGTGCCAGCACCACCTCCGATTTGGAGACGAACACTGAAGCTTTCTTT
>TRBJ2-1|NA|NA|TRBV7-9
CASSLGEGEQFF
TGTGCCAGCAGCTTAGGGGAAGGGGAGCAGTTCTTC
>TRBJ1-1|few|NA|TRBV19
CASRSNTEAFF
TGTGCCAGTAGGTCGAACACTGAAGCTTTCTTT
>TRBJ1-1|NA|NA|TRBV5-6
CASSLGGGMDTEAFF
TGTGCCAGCAGCTTGGGCGGGGGCATGGACACTGAAGCTTTCTTT
>TRBJ2-7|once|NA|TRBV6-1
CASSEWMGQGTSYEQYF
TGTGCCAGCAGTGAATGGATGGGCCAGGGAACCTCCTACGAGCAGTACTTC
>TRBJ2-7|NA|TRBD2|TRBV28
CASSSGLAEYEQYF
TGTGCCAGCAGTTCGGGACTAGCGGAATACGAGCAGTACTTC
>TRBJ2-1|once|TRBD1|TRBV2
CASSEIRGRHNEQFF
TGTGCCAGCAGTGAAATCAGGGGGCGGCACAATGAGCAGTTCTTC
>TRBJ1-2|NA|TRBD1|TRBV27
CASKPGQGSYGYTF
TGTGCCAGCAAACCGGGACAGGGATCCTATGGCTACACCTTC
>TRBJ1-3|NA|NA|TRBV5-6
CASSLRNTIYF
TGTGCCAGCAGCCTAAGAAACACCATATATTTT
>TRBJ1-4|NA|NA|TRBV28
CASSYNNPGPNEKLFF
TGTGCCAGCAGTTATAACAACCCAGGGCCGAATGAAAAACTGTTTTTT
>TRBJ2-5|NA|TRBD1|TRBV27
CASSLSKGGRETQYF
TGTGCCAGCAGTTTATCGAAAGGGGGCCGTGAGACCCAGTACTTC
>TRBJ1-1|NA|NA|TRBV11-2
CASSYPAPGTEAFF
TGTGCCAGCAGCTACCCCGCGCCGGGCACTGAAGCTTTCTTT
>TRBJ2-7|NA|NA|TRBV28
CASSSDGPYEQYF
TGTGCCAGCAGTTCGGACGGACCCTACGAGCAGTACTTC
>TRBJ2-1|NA|TRBD1|TRBV4-1
CASSQGGGYLGYNEQFF
TGCGCCAGCAGCCAAGGAGGGGGCTATCTAGGGTACAATGAGCAGTTCTTC
>TRBJ2-3|NA|NA|TRBV6-5
CASSYGEAPTDTQYF
TGTGCCAGCAGTTACGGGGAGGCGCCGACAGATACGCAGTATTTT